Listed here are 32 T cell receptor beta chains from one sample, sequenced in a study of control samples from healthy donors and cancer patients. Measured with immunoSEQ multiplex PCR; TCRdb has only the in-frame clones, and not every one. The sample shows 75,000 to 80,000 clones, around 86% of them seen only once. Sequences were obtained from PBMCs. The receptors stem from a woman aged 50 to 60 with colorectal cancer.

Details on this clone: Distinct nucleotide sequences in the sample also encode this CDR3. This chain uses TRBV6-5 with TRBJ2-3; D not resolved. CDR3 size: 14 residues. Trimming stripped 0 bases from V and 1 base from J, with 5 bases between. Germline CDR1 is MNHEY and CDR2 is SVGAGI. The CDR3: CASSYSGGTDTQYF. For the CDR3, the DNA is TGTGCCAGCAGTTACTCTGGGGGCACAGATACGCAGTATTTT.

The chain uses TRBV5-6 and TRBJ2-5; D is possibly TRBD2 (5 bases). The CDR3 has 14 residues. The V end lost 0 bases, the J end lost 7 bases, and 13 bases lay between the germline ends. From germline, CDR1 is SGHDT and CDR2 YYEEEE. The CDR3 here is CASSLDTAGRTQYF. CDR3 DNA: TGTGCCAGCAGCTTGGACACTGCGGGCAGGACCCAGTACTTC.

The chain is built from TRBV30 and TRBJ2-5; D may match TRBD1 or TRBD2 (5 bases each). Trimming removed 8 bases at V and 9 bases at J, with 16 bases between. The V gene's germline CDR1 is GTSNPN and CDR2 SVGIG (reference sequence). The CDR3 is 11 amino acids. DNA of the CDR3: TGTGCCCCAAGGGACGCTTGGGCCCAGTACTTC. This encodes CAPRDAWAQYF.

This rearrangement joins TRBV12-3 or TRBV12-4 to TRBJ2-3, with D unresolved. V gave up 3 bases and J gave up 5 bases, with 3 bases separating them. This CDR3 region has 11 residues. This CDR3 is CASSFVDTQYF. The CDR3 nucleotides are TGTGCCAGCAGTTTTGTAGATACGCAGTATTTT.

This clone was found once. V usage is TRBV19 and J usage is TRBJ2-3; 8 positions agree with TRBD2. This CDR3 is 18 amino acids long. Germline V gives CDR1 LNHDA, CDR2 SQIVND (reference sequence). Trimming took 1 base from V and 0 from J; bases not matched to a gene: 9. The DNA of the CDR3 is TGTGCCAGTAGTATAGGTCTGGTAGCGGGGTCTAGCACAGATACGCAGTATTTT. Translating gives CASSIGLVAGSSTDTQYF.

The chain has TRBV5-4 and TRBJ1-1; weak D call: TRBD1 (5 bases). V lost 1 base and J 0 bases, leaving 7 bases between the germline ends. This CDR3 has 14 amino acids. Germline assignment: CDR1 SGHNT and CDR2 YYREEE (reference sequence). The DNA for the CDR3 is TGTGCCAGCAGCTTGACGGGGGTGAACACTGAAGCTTTCTTT. The encoded protein is CASSLTGVNTEAFF.

The chain joins TRBV5-1 to TRBJ1-2, with 9 bases aligning to TRBD1. V shed 0 bases, J shed 6 bases, and the junction held 6 bases outside the gene matches. Germline loops: CDR1 SGHRS, CDR2 YFSETQ. This CDR3 has 15 amino acids. CDR3 protein: CASSLGDRAGDGYTF. CDR3 bases: TGCGCCAGCAGCTTGGGGGACAGGGCAGGAGATGGCTACACCTTC.

This chain connects TRBV18 to TRBJ2-5; D gene unclear. V shed 2 bases and J shed 3 bases, with 4 bases lying between them. Germline V gene data show CDR1 as KGHSH and CDR2 as LQKENI. The CDR3 spans 12 residues. CDR3 in DNA: TGTGCCAGCTCACCAGAGGAAGAGACCCAGTACTTC. It codes for CASSPEEETQYF.

V is TRBV5-4 and J is TRBJ2-3, with 8 positions matching TRBD2. The CDR3 has 15 residues. J gave up 2 bases and V 4 bases, and 6 bases lay outside the gene matches. Germline V gives CDR1 SGHNT, CDR2 YYREEE (reference sequence). The CDR3 region is CASSREGRNTDTQYF. In nucleotides, the CDR3 is TGTGCCAGCAGCCGGGAGGGACGTAACACAGATACGCAGTATTTT. Using reference TRBV5-4 and TRBJ2-3 for the parts outside the CDR3, the full variable domain is ETGVTQSPTHLIKTRGQQVTLRCSSQSGHNTVSWYQQALGQGPQFIFQYYREEENGRGNFPPRFSGLQFPNYSSELNVNALELDDSALYLCASSREGRNTDTQYFGPGTRLTVL.

The chain links TRBV20-1 to TRBJ2-5; 7 bases map to TRBD1. Germline CDR1 reads DFQATT; CDR2 reads SNEGSKA (reference sequence). After removal of 3 bases from V and 4 bases from J, the junction contained 8 bases not matched to a gene. This CDR3 contains 14 residues. In DNA form, the CDR3 reads TGCAGTGCTAGTTTGAGGGGGCTGGGAGAGACCCAGTACTTC. Amino acids: CSASLRGLGETQYF.

This chain links TRBV11-1 with TRBJ2-7; TRBD1 is a possible D gene (6 bases). The CDR3 is 15 amino acids. Germline CDR1 reads SGHAT; CDR2 reads FQDESV (reference sequence). V was trimmed by 5 bases and J by 0 bases, leaving 14 bases between them. CDR3 DNA sequence: TGTGCCAGCAGCCCAGGGGTGGTGGGCTCCTACGAGCAGTACGTC. It yields the protein CASSPGVVGSYEQYV.

This sequence joins TRBV6-2 or TRBV6-3 and TRBJ1-1; possibly TRBD1 for D (5 bases). CDR3 length: 14 amino acids. Trimming removed 6 bases from V and 0 bases from J, with 11 bases in between. CDR1 is MNHEY and CDR2 is SVGEGT in the germline V gene. This CDR3 is CASSRQNMNTEAFF. CDR3 sequence (DNA): TGTGCCAGCAGCAGACAGAACATGAACACTGAAGCTTTCTTT.

This clone was detected only once. This sequence joins TRBV6-6 and TRBJ2-3, with 8 bases that match TRBD1. Germline trimming cut 6 bases from V and 2 bases from J; bases unmatched to any gene: 13. The CDR3 contains 17 residues. Germline CDR1 reads MNHNY; CDR2 reads SVGAGI (reference sequence). The CDR3 is CASSRGTGDTFTDTQYF. The CDR3, as DNA: TGTGCCAGCAGCCGAGGGACAGGAGATACCTTCACAGATACGCAGTATTTT.

The chain links TRBV7-9 to TRBJ1-2; D gene unclear. Trimming took off 6 bases at V and 0 bases at J, with 8 bases between the two ends. The germline gives CDR1 SEHNR, CDR2 FQNEAQ (reference sequence). CDR3 length: 13 amino acids. CDR3: CASRLEANYGYTF. Here the CDR3 DNA reads TGTGCCAGCAGACTGGAAGCTAACTATGGCTACACCTTC.

The chain employs TRBV2 and TRBJ1-5; D perhaps matches TRBD1 (5 bases). The CDR3 consists of 15 residues. The germline V gene encodes CDR1 SNHLY and CDR2 FYNNEI. Trimming shortened V by 2 bases and J by 2 bases, and 10 bases separated the two germline ends. CDR3 in amino acids: CASSERGVGNQPQHF. The CDR3 region has the DNA TGTGCCAGCAGTGAAAGAGGGGTTGGCAATCAGCCCCAGCATTTT.

The chain recombines TRBV30 with TRBJ1-6; a possible D gene is TRBD1 (5 bases). Germline CDR1 reads GTSNPN; CDR2 reads SVGIG (reference sequence). The V end lost 6 bases, the J end lost 8 bases, and 14 bases lay between the germline ends. The CDR3 sequence is 13 residues long. The CDR3 region is CACSSGGYSPLHF. The DNA of the CDR3 is TGTGCCTGCTCCTCGGGGGGATATTCACCCCTCCACTTT.

The rearrangement links TRBV6-1 to TRBJ1-1; 7 nucleotides agree with TRBD1. The length of the CDR3 is 13 residues. J gave up 7 bases and V 3 bases, and 5 bases lay outside the gene matches. Per the germline V gene, CDR1 is MNHNS and CDR2 is SASEGT. The CDR3 DNA is TGTGCCAGCAGTGAGACAGGGCTAGATGAAGCTTTCTTT. The encoded protein is CASSETGLDEAFF.

This chain links TRBV2 with TRBJ2-1; 10 bases fit TRBD1. The CDR3 consists of 15 residues. Trimming at V came to 2 bases and at J to 6 bases, leaving 4 bases not matched to a gene. CDR1 SNHLY and CDR2 FYNNEI come from the germline V gene. The CDR3 protein is CASSELGQGPNEQFF. The CDR3 DNA follows: TGTGCCAGCAGTGAATTGGGACAGGGGCCCAATGAGCAGTTCTTC.

Worth noting for this clone: One end of the junction does not line up with germline, which may come from a read error. The rearrangement joins TRBV28 to TRBJ1-1; D is possibly TRBD1 (5 bases). CDR1 MDHEN and CDR2 SYDVKM come from the germline V gene. The CDR3 has 15 amino acids. In nucleotides, the CDR3 is TGTGCCAGCCGTTTCAAGGGACTGATTAACACTGAAGCTTTCTTT. Translating gives CASRFKGLINTEAFF.

This clone was counted between two and nine times. The chain combines TRBV29-1 with TRBJ2-7; D tentatively fits TRBD1 or TRBD2 (7 bases each). The CDR3 covers 11 residues. Germline CDR1 SQVTM, CDR2 ANQGSEA. V lost 6 bases and J 6 bases, leaving 12 bases between the germline ends. Here the CDR3 reads CSVVRGGEQYV. The CDR3 DNA is TGCAGCGTCGTCAGGGGGGGCGAGCAGTACGTC.

The gene calls are TRBV23-1 and TRBJ1-6; D is possibly TRBD1 (6 bases). TRBV23-1 is designated an ORF whose function remains uncertain. This CDR3 is built from 15 residues. V lost 8 bases to trimming and J lost 9 bases, with 20 bases between them. The CDR3 loop reads CASAEKGDRRSPLHF. CDR3 sequence (DNA): TGCGCCAGCGCCGAAAAGGGTGACAGGCGTTCACCCCTCCACTTT.

This chain joins TRBV19 and TRBJ1-5; D remains unclear. Per the germline V gene, CDR1 is LNHDA and CDR2 is SQIVND (reference sequence). V was clipped by 3 bases and J by 0 bases, with 12 bases between them. The CDR3 runs 16 residues. CDR3 region: CASSIKGSYSNQPQHF. CDR3 sequence (DNA): TGTGCCAGTAGTATTAAAGGGAGCTATAGCAATCAGCCCCAGCATTTT.

The V call is TRBV15, the J call TRBJ1-5; 9 positions agree with TRBD1. The germline V gene has CDR1 LNHNV and CDR2 YYDKDF (reference sequence). Germline trimming cut 3 bases from V and 3 bases from J; bases unmatched to any gene: 6. The CDR3 runs to 16 residues. The CDR3: CATSSLGQGPNQPQHF. The DNA for the CDR3 is TGTGCCACCAGCAGCCTGGGACAGGGCCCCAATCAGCCCCAGCATTTT.

This chain joins TRBV6-2 or TRBV6-3 and TRBJ1-1; D gene uncertain. Germline CDR1 and CDR2: MNHEY and SVGEGT. This CDR3 comprises 13 residues. V shed 5 bases and J shed 5 bases, with 12 bases lying between them. CDR3 sequence: CASSHYLGTEAFF. In DNA, the CDR3 is TGTGCCAGCAGTCATTACTTGGGGACTGAAGCTTTCTTT.

This clone was seen a single time. The rearrangement uses TRBV19 and TRBJ1-1; D call uncertain. Germline CDR1 LNHDA, CDR2 SQIVND (reference sequence). The CDR3 totals 13 residues. The V end lost 4 bases, the J end lost 1 base, and 7 bases lay between the germline ends. CDR3 in amino acids: CASSKRPNTEAFF. As DNA, the CDR3 is TGTGCCAGTAGTAAACGGCCGAACACTGAAGCTTTCTTT.

In this sample, this clone turned up once. V and J are TRBV2 and TRBJ2-3; TRBD1 matches 10 bases. Germline V gives CDR1 SNHLY, CDR2 FYNNEI. The CDR3 consists of 15 residues. V gave up 4 bases and J gave up 6 bases; unmatched junction bases: 7. The CDR3 DNA reads TGTGCCAGCAGTGTGCGGGGACAGGGGAGGGATACGCAGTATTTT. Encoded protein: CASSVRGQGRDTQYF.

This clone was detected only a few times. V and J are TRBV27 and TRBJ2-2; 12 bases match TRBD1. The CDR3 has 17 residues. The V gene end was trimmed by 2 bases and the J gene end by 5 bases; junction bases not matched to a gene: 6. Germline CDR1 is MNHEY and CDR2 is SMNVEV (reference sequence). As DNA, the CDR3 is TGTGCCAGCAGTTTAGGGGCGGGACAGGGGGCTACCGGGGAGCTGTTTTTT. Encoded protein: CASSLGAGQGATGELFF.

The chain has TRBV6-5 and TRBJ2-1; possibly TRBD1 or TRBD2 for D (5 bases each). V lost 5 bases to trimming and J lost 14 bases, with 19 bases between them. Looked up from germline, CDR1 is MNHEY and CDR2 is SVGAGI. The CDR3 runs 13 residues. CDR3 nucleotide sequence: TGTGCCAGCAGTACCCCCGGGACCGCCGTGAAGTTCTTC. This encodes CASSTPGTAVKFF.

This chain joins TRBV2 and TRBJ2-1, with 8 bases lining up with TRBD1. Trimming took 5 bases from V and 10 from J; bases not matched to a gene: 10. Germline V gives CDR1 SNHLY, CDR2 FYNNEI. The CDR3 extends over 14 amino acids. CDR3 bases: TGTGCCAGCAGTCGCCGCCTAACAGGGGGAGAGCAGTTCTTC. It translates to CASSRRLTGGEQFF.

This chain links TRBV28 with TRBJ1-6; tentative D call: TRBD1 (5 bases). V lost 4 bases and J lost 9, with 19 bases in between. CDR3 size: 16 residues. CDR1 is MDHEN and CDR2 is SYDVKM in the germline V gene. The CDR3 nucleotides read TGTGCCAGCAGTTATCCCGGGGCCATTAATAGTTCACCCCTCCACTTT. Protein sequence: CASSYPGAINSSPLHF.

V usage is TRBV3-1 (or the pseudogene TRBV3-2) and J usage is TRBJ2-3; 12 bases agree with TRBD2. The germline CDR1 and CDR2 sequences are LGHDT and YNNKEL (reference sequence). The V and J ends lost 1 base and 4 bases, in that order; junction bases with no gene match: 3. CDR3 length equals 16 residues. The CDR3 DNA follows: TGTGCCAGCAGCCAAGCTCTAGCGGGGGGGCCAGATACGCAGTATTTT. Protein: CASSQALAGGPDTQYF.

CDR3 region: CASSHGQGYEQYV. CDR3 nucleotide sequence: TGTGCCAGCAGTCACGGACAGGGCTACGAGCAGTACGTC. The chain is built from TRBV7-8 and TRBJ2-7; 8 positions agree with TRBD1. V shed 6 bases, J shed 3 bases, and the junction held 4 bases outside the gene matches. The germline gives CDR1 SGHVS, CDR2 FQNEAQ. This CDR3 is 13 amino acids long.